These 13 T cell receptor beta chains were sequenced from one sample in a study of blood T cells in healthy people across ages. A second PCR, run for roughly 7 to 12 cycles, used a sample-barcoded 5' primer plus a J-beta primer mix. Via MiXCR, TCRdb re-called the 5' RACE reads, giving one row per CDR3 protein. Of 1.5 million to 2 million distinct CDR3 sequences listed, over 25% are singletons. The sequencing input was blood. The receptors shown here come from a woman in her 30s in good health.

The chain uses TRBV7-2 and TRBJ1-6, with D possibly TRBD1 on 5 matching bases. CDR1 is SGHTA, CDR2 FQGNSA, per germline. V was shortened by 3 bases and J by 7 bases, with 16 bases between the two germline ends. This CDR3 is 16 amino acids long. This CDR3 is CASSFSGGVGNSPLHF. The CDR3 coding sequence is TGTGCCAGCAGCTTCAGCGGAGGGGTAGGAAATTCACCCCTCCACTTT. Based on the CDR3 plus reference TRBV7-2 and TRBJ1-6, the full variable domain is GAGVSQSPSNKVTEKGKDVELRCDPISGHTALYWYRQSLGQGLEFLIYFQGNSAPDKSGLPSDRFSAERTGGSVSTLTIQRTQQEDSAVYLCASSFSGGVGNSPLHFGNGTRLTVT.

This clonotype was picked up a small number of times. The chain has TRBV12-3 or TRBV12-4 and TRBJ2-1; 7 nucleotides align to TRBD2. The CDR3 is made up of 15 amino acids. Trimming at V came to 3 bases and at J to 4 bases, leaving 6 bases not matched to a gene. CDR3 sequence reads: CASSFLRGRYNEQFF. For the CDR3, the DNA is TGTGCCAGCAGTTTTCTGCGGGGGAGGTACAATGAGCAGTTCTTC.

The chain couples TRBV28 to TRBJ2-1; D uncertain. The CDR3 sequence is 14 residues long. From germline, CDR1 is MDHEN and CDR2 SYDVKM. V was clipped by 5 bases and J by 2 bases, with 10 bases between them. DNA of the CDR3: TGTGCCAGCAGTCAACACACTGCCTACAATGAGCAGTTCTTC. This encodes CASSQHTAYNEQFF.

V usage is TRBV29-1 and J usage is TRBJ2-3, with D perhaps TRBD1 or TRBD2 (5 bases each). The ends were cut back, 7 bases at V and 2 bases at J, with 19 bases in the middle. The CDR3 is 15 residues long. Germline V gene data show CDR1 as SQVTM and CDR2 as ANQGSEA. CDR3 loop: CSACARGEVTDTQYF. In nucleotides, the CDR3 is TGCAGCGCCTGCGCGAGGGGCGAGGTCACAGATACGCAGTATTTT.

The table lists this clonotype with a few counts. This chain joins TRBV24-1 and TRBJ2-1; weak D call: TRBD2 (5 bases). The ends were cut back, 5 bases at V and 10 bases at J, with 14 bases in the middle. There are 13 residues in the CDR3. Germline lookup yields CDR1 KGHDR and CDR2 SFDVKD. The chain's CDR3 is CATSGGSPYEQFF. Written as DNA, the CDR3 is TGTGCCACCAGTGGAGGGAGCCCCTACGAGCAGTTCTTC.

This clonotype was counted between two and nine times. The genes are TRBV2 and TRBJ1-2, with 7 nucleotides matching TRBD1. J gave up 9 bases and V 0 bases, and 4 bases lay outside the gene matches. The CDR3 extends over 13 amino acids. Looked up from germline, CDR1 is SNHLY and CDR2 is FYNNEI. CDR3 bases: TGTGCCAGCAGTGAAGCAGGGGGCCGGAGCTACACCTTC. Translated, it gives CASSEAGGRSYTF.

This clonotype was seen only a few times. This chain connects TRBV5-6 to TRBJ1-1; TRBD1 matches 8 bases. V trimming: 3 bases; J trimming: 6 bases; junction bases outside the gene matches: 10. The CDR3 extends over 15 amino acids. The germline V gene has CDR1 SGHDT and CDR2 YYEEEE. The CDR3 region is CASSYDTGGNSEAFF. CDR3 nucleotides: TGTGCCAGCAGCTACGATACAGGGGGGAATTCTGAAGCTTTCTTT.

This clonotype was counted between two and nine times. The gene calls are TRBV5-1 and TRBJ2-5, with 11 nucleotides matching TRBD1. This CDR3 region has 16 residues. V dropped 5 bases and J dropped 5; count of bases not matched to a gene: 11. Germline V lookup: CDR1 SGHRS, CDR2 YFSETQ. CDR3 coding DNA: TGCGCCAGCAGTTCTGGACAGGGGGCATCGAAGGAGACCCAGTACTTC. This gives the protein CASSSGQGASKETQYF.

This clonotype came up many times. The chain combines TRBV4-1 with TRBJ2-1, with a weak D call TRBD1 (5 bases). Trimming took 1 base from V and 3 from J, leaving 10 bases between them. Germline CDR1 MGHRA, CDR2 YSYEKL. The CDR3 has 15 residues. CDR3 DNA sequence: TGCGCCAGCAGCCAAGCGACAGCTAACTACAATGAGCAGTTCTTC. Protein: CASSQATANYNEQFF.

This clonotype appeared many times. This chain links TRBV20-1 with TRBJ2-5; 8 nucleotides line up with TRBD1. The CDR3 has 14 residues. Germline assignment: CDR1 DFQATT and CDR2 SNEGSKA (reference sequence). Losses at the gene ends were 4 bases for V and 5 bases for J; bases not matched to a gene: 9. Written as DNA, the CDR3 is TGCAGTGCTACTCCGGGACAGGAGAGGGAGACCCAGTACTTC. It encodes CSATPGQERETQYF.

The sample holds a few counts of this clonotype. V and J are TRBV2 and TRBJ2-7; 10 positions match TRBD2. After removal of 7 bases from V and 6 bases from J, the junction contained 9 bases not matched to a gene. This CDR3 has 14 amino acids. Germline V gene sequence: CDR1 SNHLY, CDR2 FYNNEI. The CDR3 DNA follows: TGTGCCAGCAAAGACGTAGCGGGAGGTCCCGAGCAGTACTTC. Protein: CASKDVAGGPEQYF.

The chain is built from TRBV2 and TRBJ1-6; TRBD1 is a possible D gene (6 bases). The V and J ends lost 6 bases and 3 bases respectively, with 12 bases between them. This CDR3 has 15 residues. Germline V lookup: CDR1 SNHLY, CDR2 FYNNEI. In nucleotides, the CDR3 is TGTGCCAGCAGCCCCGACAGGAGCTATAATTCACCCCTCCACTTT. This translates into CASSPDRSYNSPLHF.

The gene calls are TRBV20-1 and TRBJ1-1; TRBD1 is a possible D gene (5 bases). The V and J ends lost 4 bases and 8 bases respectively, with 17 bases between them. The CDR3 is made up of 13 amino acids. The germline V gene has CDR1 DFQATT and CDR2 SNEGSKA (reference sequence). The CDR3 sequence is CSAISPRDGEAFF. The CDR3 DNA is TGCAGTGCTATAAGCCCCAGGGATGGGGAAGCTTTCTTT.